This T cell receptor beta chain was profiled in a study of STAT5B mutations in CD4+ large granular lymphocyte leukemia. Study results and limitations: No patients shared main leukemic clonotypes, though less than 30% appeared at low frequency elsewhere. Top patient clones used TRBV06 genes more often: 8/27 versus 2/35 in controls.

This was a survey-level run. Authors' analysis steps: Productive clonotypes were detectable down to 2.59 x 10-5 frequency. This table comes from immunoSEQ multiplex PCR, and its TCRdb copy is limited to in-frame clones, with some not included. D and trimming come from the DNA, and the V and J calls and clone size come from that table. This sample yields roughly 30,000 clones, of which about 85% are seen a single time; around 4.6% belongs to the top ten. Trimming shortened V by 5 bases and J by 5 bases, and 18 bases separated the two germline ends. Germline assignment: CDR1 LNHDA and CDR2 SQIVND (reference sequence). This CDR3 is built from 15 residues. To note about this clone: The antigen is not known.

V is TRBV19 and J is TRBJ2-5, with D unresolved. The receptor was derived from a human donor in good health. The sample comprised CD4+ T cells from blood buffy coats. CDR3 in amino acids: CASSPYEALGETQYF. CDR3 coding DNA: TGTGCCAGTAGTCCCTACGAGGCTTTGGGGGAGACCCAGTACTTC. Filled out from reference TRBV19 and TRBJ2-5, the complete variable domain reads DGGITQSPKYLFRKEGQNVTLSCEQNLNHDAMYWYRQDPGQGLRLIYYSQIVNDFQKGDIAEGYSVSREKKESFPLTVTSAQKNPTAFYLCASSPYEALGETQYFGPGTRLLVL.